Below are 25 T cell receptor beta chains sequenced from a single sample in a study of OX40 agonist ivuxolimab in advanced cancers. Clones were read by immunoSEQ multiplex PCR, and TCRdb kept only the in-frame ones, dropping some. The sample consists of roughly 60,000 clones, 70% to 90% of them appearing once. The material was CD4+ or CD8+ T cells sorted from blood, obtained in a trial of the OX40 agonist ivuxolimab. Every receptor here comes from an adult with an advanced solid tumor such as melanoma, head and neck, liver or kidney cancer.

The chain recombines TRBV7-2 with TRBJ2-1; 12 nucleotides line up with TRBD1. After removal of 4 bases from V and 7 bases from J, the junction contained 2 bases not matched to a gene. CDR3 length: 14 amino acids. The germline V gene has CDR1 SGHTA and CDR2 FQGNSA. The CDR3 spells CASSWDRGRNEQFF. The CDR3 DNA is TGTGCCAGCAGCTGGGACAGGGGGCGTAATGAGCAGTTCTTC.

For the CDR3, the DNA is TGCGCCAGCAGTGGAGGGATGTCTAGCGGGAGGATGAGAGATACGCAGTATTTT. This gives the protein CASSGGMSSGRMRDTQYF. The V gene is TRBV10-1, the J gene TRBJ2-3; 11 nucleotides line up with TRBD2. Losses at the gene ends were 4 bases for V and 5 bases for J; bases not matched to a gene: 14. There are 18 residues in the CDR3. Germline values: CDR1 WNHNN, CDR2 SYGVQD (reference sequence).

This rearrangement joins TRBV6-5 to TRBJ2-1; no firm D call. CDR3 length equals 12 residues. CDR1 is MNHEY and CDR2 is SVGAGI in the germline V gene. Trimming left V 6 bases short and J 8 bases short, with 11 bases between. This CDR3 reads CASSRDGDEQFF. The CDR3 region has the DNA TGTGCCAGCAGCAGAGACGGCGATGAGCAGTTCTTC.

This chain links TRBV5-1 with TRBJ1-2, with a possible D match to TRBD1 (5 bases). The V and J ends lost 4 bases and 2 bases respectively, with 15 bases between them. The CDR3 has 15 residues. Germline V gene sequence: CDR1 SGHRS, CDR2 YFSETQ. The CDR3 DNA is TGCGCCAGCAGCGGGGGGGACGGCCCCAACTATGGCTACACCTTC. This codes for CASSGGDGPNYGYTF. The entire variable domain, with the rest obtained from reference TRBV5-1 and TRBJ1-2, is as follows: KAGVTQTPRYLIKTRGQQVTLSCSPISGHRSVSWYQQTPGQGLQFLFEYFSETQRNKGNFPGRFSGRQFSNSRSEMNVSTLELGDSALYLCASSGGDGPNYGYTFGSGTRLTVV.

This rearrangement joins TRBV29-1 to TRBJ2-7; the D gene could be TRBD1 or TRBD2 (5 bases each). The CDR3 is made up of 11 amino acids. Germline assignment: CDR1 SQVTM and CDR2 ANQGSEA. Trimming removed 6 bases at V and 3 bases at J, with 9 bases between. The CDR3 sequence: CSVRDDYEQYF. The DNA for the CDR3 is TGCAGCGTAAGGGACGACTACGAGCAGTACTTC.

This clone appeared a single time. This chain joins TRBV6-5 and TRBJ1-1; 7 bases are a match to TRBD1. Unmatched junction bases numbered 3, after V lost 7 bases and J lost 1 base. The CDR3 consists of 13 residues. Per germline, CDR1 MNHEY and CDR2 SVGAGI. This CDR3 is CASNDRENTEAFF. CDR3 bases: TGTGCCAGCAACGACAGGGAGAACACTGAAGCTTTCTTT.

This sequence joins TRBV7-2 and TRBJ2-5; unclear D gene. Trimming removed 5 bases at V and 5 bases at J, with 12 bases between. CDR3 length: 13 amino acids. The germline V gene encodes CDR1 SGHTA and CDR2 FQGNSA. CDR3 in amino acids: CASSPYSPETQYF. CDR3 sequence (DNA): TGTGCCAGCAGCCCTTATTCACCGGAGACCCAGTACTTC.

The chain uses TRBV18 and TRBJ2-7, with 11 bases aligning to TRBD1. The CDR3 loop spans 16 amino acids. CDR1 and CDR2 (germline): KGHSH, LQKENI. V was pared by 3 bases and J by 3 bases, with 7 bases of the junction left unmatched. CDR3 amino acids: CASSPTAGTGGYEQYF. CDR3 in DNA: TGTGCCAGCTCACCGACGGCGGGGACAGGGGGCTACGAGCAGTACTTC.

A single count supports this clone. The chain carries TRBV14 and TRBJ2-3; TRBD2 aligns across 8 bases. J was trimmed by 2 bases and V by 1 base; bases with no gene match: 2. The germline gives CDR1 SGHDN, CDR2 FVKESK. This CDR3 has 15 amino acids. The CDR3 DNA reads as TGTGCCAGCAGCCAAGCGGGGGGGCCCACAGATACGCAGTATTTT. Encoded protein: CASSQAGGPTDTQYF.

Only one count was recorded for this clone. CDR3 DNA sequence: TGTGCCAGCTCGCTTCTGACTAGCGGAGGCGACGAGCAGTACTTC. It translates to CASSLLTSGGDEQYF. This chain uses TRBV28 with TRBJ2-7; 9 bases are shared with TRBD2. With V trimmed by 8 bases and J by 5 bases, 13 bases remained unmatched. Germline-derived CDR1 and CDR2 are MDHEN and SYDVKM. This CDR3 is built from 15 residues.

This sequence joins TRBV7-2 and TRBJ2-3; TRBD2 matches at 10 bases. This CDR3 region has 15 residues. The germline CDR1 and CDR2 sequences are SGHTA and FQGNSA. The trim removed 8 bases at V and 5 bases at J, leaving 10 bases unmatched. The CDR3 reads CASESGRADRDTQYF. CDR3 nucleotide sequence: TGTGCCAGCGAAAGCGGGAGGGCCGATAGAGATACGCAGTATTTT.

About this clone: Sequence at one end of the junction differs from germline and may be a read error. The chain combines TRBV29-1 with TRBJ2-1; TRBD2 aligns across 11 bases. Germline V gene sequence: CDR1 SQVTM, CDR2 ANQGSEA. The CDR3 is 14 residues long. The CDR3 loop is CSVEATSGSNGQFF. Written as DNA, the CDR3 is TGCAGCGTTGAAGCCACTAGCGGGAGCAATGGGCAGTTCTTC.

J is TRBJ1-1 and V is TRBV28; D is unresolved. The CDR3 is 15 amino acids. Germline V gene lookup returns CDR1 MDHEN and CDR2 SYDVKM. Trimming took off 5 bases at V and 7 bases at J, with 20 bases between the two ends. The CDR3 here is CASSIIELGLVEAFF. The CDR3 DNA is TGTGCCAGCAGTATCATAGAACTGGGGTTAGTTGAAGCTTTCTTT. Drawing the rest from reference TRBV28 and TRBJ1-1, the complete variable domain is DVKVTQSSRYLVKRTGEKVFLECVQDMDHENMFWYRQDPGLGLRLIYFSYDVKMKEKGDIPEGYSVSREKKERFSLILESASTNQTSMYLCASSIIELGLVEAFFGQGTRLTVV.

The chain is built from TRBV29-1 and TRBJ1-5, with D uncertain. The germline V gene has CDR1 SQVTM and CDR2 ANQGSEA. The CDR3 totals 15 residues. The CDR3 DNA follows: TGCAGACCCGTAAGCCCCACTCTTCGCAATCAGCCCCAGCATTTT. Amino acid sequence: CRPVSPTLRNQPQHF.

The V gene is TRBV7-9, the J gene TRBJ1-4; D is unresolved. This CDR3 contains 15 residues. V lost 5 bases and J 4 bases, leaving 14 bases between the germline ends. Germline CDR1 and CDR2: SEHNR and FQNEAQ (reference sequence). The CDR3 sequence: CASSTPGTGNEKLFF. CDR3 in DNA: TGTGCCAGCAGCACACCGGGAACCGGTAATGAAAAACTGTTTTTT.

The chain joins TRBV14 to TRBJ2-7, with a possible D match to TRBD2 (5 bases). The CDR3 spans 13 residues. Per germline, CDR1 SGHDN and CDR2 FVKESK. V lost 1 base to trimming and J lost 2 bases, with 6 bases between them. This CDR3 reads CASSQATTYEQYF. The CDR3 nucleotides are TGTGCCAGCAGCCAAGCGACTACCTACGAGCAGTACTTC.

The chain has TRBV23-1 and TRBJ1-3; D is unclear. TRBV23-1 is annotated as an ORF whose role is uncertain. Between the trimmed V and J ends, which lost 2 bases and 4 bases, there was a span of 6 bases. The CDR3 length is 13 residues. CDR3 residues: CASSQVPGNTIYF. CDR3 nucleotide sequence: TGCGCCAGCAGTCAAGTTCCCGGAAACACCATATATTTT.

The rearrangement joins TRBV11-2 to TRBJ2-1, with no clear D. V dropped 3 bases and J dropped 5 bases, with 8 bases sitting between them. Germline CDR1 is SGHAT and CDR2 is FQNNGV. CDR3 length equals 13 residues. CDR3 amino acids: CASSFNGHNEQFF. The CDR3 region has the DNA TGTGCCAGCAGCTTTAACGGACACAATGAGCAGTTCTTC.

The genes are TRBV28 and TRBJ2-7; possible D gene TRBD2, 6 bases. Germline values: CDR1 MDHEN, CDR2 SYDVKM. This CDR3 comprises 12 residues. V was clipped by 5 bases and J by 4 bases, with 9 bases between them. CDR3: CASSLAPYEQYF. The CDR3 bases are TGTGCCAGCAGTCTAGCGCCTTACGAGCAGTACTTC.

The J gene is TRBJ2-3, the V gene TRBV6-1, with D tentatively TRBD2 (5 bases). This CDR3 has 13 residues. Trimming took off 1 base at V and 8 bases at J, with 10 bases between the two ends. Per germline, CDR1 MNHNS and CDR2 SASEGT. CDR3 residues: CASSEGTSFTQYF. The CDR3 coding sequence is TGTGCCAGCAGTGAAGGGACTTCATTTACGCAGTATTTT.

The rearrangement joins TRBV19 to TRBJ1-4; 9 bases fit TRBD1. CDR1 and CDR2 (germline): LNHDA, SQIVND (reference sequence). V gave up 7 bases and J gave up 3 bases; unmatched junction bases: 6. The CDR3 runs to 15 residues. DNA of the CDR3: TGTGCCAGTAAGGGTGGACAGGGGTCTAATGAAAAACTGTTTTTT. It yields the protein CASKGGQGSNEKLFF.

Regarding this clone: Other nucleotide sequences from this sample produce the same CDR3. The chain links TRBV9 to TRBJ2-5; 7 bases are a match to TRBD2. The CDR3 covers 14 residues. The V gene end was trimmed by 0 bases and the J gene end by 5 bases; junction bases not matched to a gene: 4. Germline CDR1 SGDLS, CDR2 YYNGEE. The CDR3 DNA sequence: TGTGCCAGCAGCGTAGAGGGAGCGGGGGAGACCCAGTACTTC. Its protein product is CASSVEGAGETQYF.

This chain uses TRBV14 with TRBJ2-5; 10 positions agree with TRBD2. The CDR3 totals 18 residues. With V trimmed by 0 bases and J by 4 bases, 11 bases remained unmatched. Germline V gene data show CDR1 as SGHDN and CDR2 as FVKESK. Here the CDR3 reads CASSQDGPAGGRTETQYF. The CDR3 DNA reads as TGTGCCAGCAGCCAAGATGGGCCAGCGGGAGGGCGAACAGAGACCCAGTACTTC.

This clone has only a few counts. The rearrangement joins TRBV5-1 to TRBJ1-4; 9 bases line up with TRBD1. Unmatched junction bases numbered 4, after V lost 7 bases and J lost 3 bases. The CDR3 contains 14 residues. CDR1 and CDR2 (germline): SGHRS, YFSETQ. Here the CDR3 reads CASGTGSSNEKLFF. The CDR3 DNA reads TGCGCCAGCGGGACAGGGTCCTCTAATGAAAAACTGTTTTTT.

The V gene is TRBV7-2, the J gene TRBJ1-2; D unresolved. The V end was cut by 1 base, the J end by 2 bases, with 14 bases between. CDR1 is SGHTA, CDR2 FQGNSA, per germline. The CDR3 is 16 amino acids. CDR3 DNA sequence: TGTGCCAGCAGCTTAGAGGCACCTACAAACAACTATGGCTACACCTTC. Its translation is CASSLEAPTNNYGYTF.